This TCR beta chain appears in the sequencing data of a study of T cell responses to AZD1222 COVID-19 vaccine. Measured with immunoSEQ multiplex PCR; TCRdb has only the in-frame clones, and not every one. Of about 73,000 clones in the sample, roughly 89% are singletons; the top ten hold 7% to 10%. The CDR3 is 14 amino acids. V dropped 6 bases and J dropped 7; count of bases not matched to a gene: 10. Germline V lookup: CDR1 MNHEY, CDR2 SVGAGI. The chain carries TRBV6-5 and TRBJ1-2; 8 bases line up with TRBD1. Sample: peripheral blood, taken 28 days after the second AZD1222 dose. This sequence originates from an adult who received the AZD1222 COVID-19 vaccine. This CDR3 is CASRPLDRGGGYTF. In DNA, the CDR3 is TGTGCCAGCAGGCCTCTCGACAGGGGTGGTGGCTACACCTTC.